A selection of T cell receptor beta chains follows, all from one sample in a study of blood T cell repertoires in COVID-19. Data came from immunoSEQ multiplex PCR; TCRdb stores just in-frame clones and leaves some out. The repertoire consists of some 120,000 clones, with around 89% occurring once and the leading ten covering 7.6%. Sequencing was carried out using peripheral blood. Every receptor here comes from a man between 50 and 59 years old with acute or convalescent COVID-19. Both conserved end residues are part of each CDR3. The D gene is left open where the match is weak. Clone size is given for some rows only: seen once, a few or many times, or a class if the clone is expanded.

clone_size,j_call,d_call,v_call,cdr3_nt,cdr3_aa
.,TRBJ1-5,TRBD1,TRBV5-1,TGCGCCAGCAGCCGAGGGACAGGGGATCAGCCCCAGCATTTT,CASSRGTGDQPQHF
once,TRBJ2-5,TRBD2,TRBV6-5,TGTGCCAGCACCCCTAGGCGGGAGGGCCTCGAGACCCAGTACTTC,CASTPRREGLETQYF
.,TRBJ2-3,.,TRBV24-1,TGTGCCACCAGTGATGGCGGGATCACAGATACGCAGTATTTT,CATSDGGITDTQYF
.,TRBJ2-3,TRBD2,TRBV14,TGTGCCAGCAGCCAGACTAGCGGGAGTACAGATACGCAGTATTTT,CASSQTSGSTDTQYF
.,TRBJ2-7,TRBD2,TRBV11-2,TGTGCCAGCAGCCCAGGGACTAGCGGGAGTAGCGAGCAGTACTTC,CASSPGTSGSSEQYF
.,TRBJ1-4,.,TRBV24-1,TGTGCCACCAGCACTTCCCGGGGTTCTAATGAAAAACTGTTTTTT,CATSTSRGSNEKLFF
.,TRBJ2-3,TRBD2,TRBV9,TGTGCCAGCAGCGCCGGACCCCTAGCGGGACCCCCGGGGTGGACGCAGTATTTT,CASSAGPLAGPPGWTQYF
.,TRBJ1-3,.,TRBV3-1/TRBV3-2,TGTGCCAGCAGCCAAGCCAAAAACACCATATATTTT,CASSQAKNTIYF
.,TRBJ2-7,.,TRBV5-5,TGTGCCAGCAGCCACCCCGCTCTATCTCACGAGCAGTACTTC,CASSHPALSHEQYF
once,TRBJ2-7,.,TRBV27,TGTGCCAGCAGTTTTATCCCTTCCTACGAGCAGTACTTC,CASSFIPSYEQYF
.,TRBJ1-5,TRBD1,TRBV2,TGTGCCAGCAGTGAGGGACAGGGTTACAATCAGCCCCAGCATTTT,CASSEGQGYNQPQHF
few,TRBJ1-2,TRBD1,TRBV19,TGTGCCAGTAGTATGAGGGGGACAGGCTCGAACTATGGCTACACCTTC,CASSMRGTGSNYGYTF
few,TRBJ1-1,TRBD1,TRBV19,TGTGCCAGTAGTACCCACAGGGGGCACCACACTGAAGCTTTCTTT,CASSTHRGHHTEAFF
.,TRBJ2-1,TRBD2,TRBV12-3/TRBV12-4,TGTGCCAGCAGTTTAAAGGCGGGAGGGGAGCAGTTCTTC,CASSLKAGGEQFF
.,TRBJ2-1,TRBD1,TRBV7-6,TGTGCCAGCAGCTTAGTGGCGGGACAGGGGTATAATGAGCAGTTCTTC,CASSLVAGQGYNEQFF
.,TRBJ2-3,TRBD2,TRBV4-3,TGCGCCAGCAGCCAAGGACTAGCGGGAGCAGATACGCAGTATTTT,CASSQGLAGADTQYF
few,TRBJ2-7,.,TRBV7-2,TGTGCCAGCAGCTTATTTGTAGACTACGAGCAGTACTTC,CASSLFVDYEQYF
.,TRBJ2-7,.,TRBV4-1,TGCGCCAGCAGCCTGGGGGCTGGCTACGAGCAGTACTTC,CASSLGAGYEQYF
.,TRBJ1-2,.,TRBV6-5,TGTGCCAGCAGTTCGGGGAGCGAGGGTCTTAACTATGGCTACACCTTC,CASSSGSEGLNYGYTF
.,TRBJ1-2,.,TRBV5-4,TGTGCCAGCAGCTCGGACAGCCTTGCCTATGGCTACACCTTC,CASSSDSLAYGYTF
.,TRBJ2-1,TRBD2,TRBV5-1,TGCGCCAGCAGCTCCAGCGGGAGATACAATGAGCAGTTCTTC,CASSSSGRYNEQFF